The following is a TCR beta chain sequence with its context. The antigen remains unidentified. Libraries were prepared by immunoSEQ multiplex PCR; TCRdb keeps only in-frame clonotypes and omits some of them. Of some 66,000 clones listed, less than 85% are singletons. The data belong to a study of vaccination effects on CD4 cells after COVID-19. Overall study: Viral peptide pool expansion of antigen-specific CD4+ T cells preceded sequencing in the ViraFEST assay.

Points from the study as a whole: The study, lacking early post-infection timepoints, had few convalescent patients.

The CDR3 length is 13 residues. Trimming took 5 bases from V and 3 from J, leaving 10 bases between them. Germline V gene data show CDR1 as SGHTA and CDR2 as FQGNSA. Isolation of CD4+ T cells took place after ten to eleven days of culture. The participants, recipients of two vaccine doses, got either BNT162b2 or mRNA-1273. The TCR originated in a human donor who received a COVID-19 vaccine. The sequences come from CD4+ T cells from PBMCs cultured without peptide, collected after COVID-19 vaccination. The genes are TRBV7-2 and TRBJ1-2; D is uncertain. DNA for the CDR3: TGTGCCAGCAGCCCCCAAGGTTACTATGGCTACACCTTC. Amino acid sequence: CASSPQGYYGYTF.